The entry below describes one TCR beta chain. This clone was detected many times. This receptor's antigen is unknown. The CDR3 is cut off 3 residues early in the read; its end comes from the germline J gene. These data are taken from a study of T cell clonality in common variable immunodeficiency (dated by TCRdb to 2015 to 2017). Paper-wide results and their limitations: Fewer TCRbeta clones were shared among CVID subjects than among healthy controls (p < 0.0001). Patient heterogeneity within the CVID cohort put limits on correlating repertoire features with clinical complications. CVID TCRbeta sequences were reported to have fewer deletions and N-nucleotide insertions and to lack highly modified clones with 13 or more V deletions. Increased TCRbeta clonality was found in CVID subjects compared with healthy controls (t-test p = 0.018), with the increase being most characteristic of about a third of subjects. It was noted by the authors that sequencing of the repertoires of T cell subpopulations would be needed to clarify the cause of the increased clonality in CVID. Despite equal DNA input, controls averaged approximately 84,000 unique sequences per sample versus 30,000 to 40,000 in CVID samples.

Most CVID patients and most healthy controls were of Caucasian heritage. Heparinized peripheral whole blood samples of roughly 5 to 8 ml were obtained from each donor. Genomic DNA from adults with common variable immune deficiency (CVID) and from healthy adult controls was used to sequence TCRbeta CDR3 repertoires. There were around 22 healthy adult volunteers in the control group (12 female and around 10 male), ranging in age from roughly 20 to 66 years, with a mean age of around 34. To isolate peripheral blood mononuclear cells, diluted blood was subjected to density centrifugation over Hypaque 1077 or Ficoll-Paque. Genomic DNA was obtained from unsorted mononuclear cells through either Qiagen column purification or a centrifugation-based method. Equivalent amounts of genomic DNA from CVID and control samples were used as sequencing input. For every sample, a 60 bp segment covering the rearranged TCRbeta CDR3 region was amplified and then sequenced. The immunoSEQ assay, a bias-corrected multiplex PCR combined with high-throughput sequencing, was used for TCRbeta amplification. Regarding the original processing steps: Every unique nucleotide sequence counted as a clone and was annotated with V, D and J genes, copy number and frequency. Sequences were labeled productive if in frame, and non-productive if out of frame or containing stop codons. Clonality was calculated from Shannon's entropy as previously described. The predicted amino acid sequences of productive clones were used to derive the mean CDR3 Kyte-Doolittle hydropathy. The R hclust function was used to hierarchically cluster scaled V gene usage with Manhattan distance and complete linkage. Clone sharing by CDR3 amino acid sequence was assessed by resampling 12 repertoires per group over 100 rounds. The repertoires were searched for 70 published EBV-specific TCRbeta sequences and nearly 250 published CMV-specific TCRbeta sequences. After two CVID samples that produced fewer than 10,000 sequences were dropped from the analysis, around 41 CVID repertoires remained. TCRdb's version of the immuneACCESS table is confined to in-frame rearrangements and falls short of the full clone set. An unresolved V gene accounts for under half of the shortfall where checked; the remainder is of unknown origin. That table furnishes V, J and clone size, whereas the DNA furnished D and trimming. Here the sample lists roughly 48,000 clones, none seen once only. Of the sample, about 3.7% falls within the top ten clones.

Sequences LNHDA (CDR1) and SQIVND (CDR2) are obtained from the germline V gene (reference sequence). The CDR3 covers 14 residues, taking in both the cysteine and the phenylalanine. Of the CDR3's DNA, 33 bases were read; they are in frame from base 1. The TCR was taken from a person aged 18-69 years in good health. The sample comprised peripheral blood mononuclear cells. The sequence joins TRBV19 to TRBJ2-3; the central 7 bases match TRBD2. The CDR3 corresponds to CASSKGLNPLTQYF. The DNA read from the CDR3 is TGTGCCAGTAGTAAGGGACTAAATCCTCTCACG.